These T cell receptor beta chains were read from a single sample in a study of T cell responses to AZD1222 COVID-19 vaccine. The data were produced by immunoSEQ multiplex PCR, yet TCRdb's version contains in-frame clones alone and is incomplete. Altogether approximately 65,000 clones are present, 80% being singletons, with the ten largest covering 12%. The sequencing used peripheral blood, collected on day 0 of AZD1222 vaccination. The receptors come from an adult in good health. Each CDR3 is given with its conserved first and last residue. D genes are given only for firm matches. Not every row has a clone size; where given, it reads once, few, many or a size class.

V gene	clone size	D gene	J gene	CDR3 DNA	CDR3 protein
TRBV29-1	NA	NA	TRBJ1-5	TGCAGCGTTGCATCGGCGGCGGATAGCAATCAGCCCCAGCATTTT	CSVASAADSNQPQHF
TRBV7-9	NA	NA	TRBJ1-3	TGTGCCAGCAGCTTAGGGGTGTATCGCTCTGGAAACACCATATATTTT	CASSLGVYRSGNTIYF
TRBV9	NA	NA	TRBJ2-2	TGTGCCAGCAGCGTAATGAGGAACACCGGGGAGCTGTTTTTT	CASSVMRNTGELFF
TRBV13	NA	TRBD2	TRBJ2-1	TGTGCCAGCAGCACGGGGGTAGCGGGGGGGCCCAGCTCCTACAATGAGCAGTTCTTC	CASSTGVAGGPSSYNEQFF
TRBV11-2	few	NA	TRBJ2-5	TGTGCCAGCAGCTTTGGGGGCCAGGAGACCCAGTACTTC	CASSFGGQETQYF
TRBV6-5	NA	NA	TRBJ2-7	TGTGCCAGCAGTTACTCGGTCACGGCCGCCTACGAGCAGTACTTC	CASSYSVTAAYEQYF
TRBV19	NA	NA	TRBJ2-1	TGTGCCAGTAGTATAGGGTGGCGGGGGCGAACTACAAACAATGAGCAGTTCTTC	CASSIGWRGRTTNNEQFF
TRBV5-4	NA	NA	TRBJ2-7	TGTGCCAGCAGCTTGGCTCACTCAGGTGGTGGCTACGAGCAGTACTTC	CASSLAHSGGGYEQYF
TRBV5-8	NA	NA	TRBJ1-6	TGTGCCAGCAGCACCCGGGACCCTTCACCCCTCCACTTT	CASSTRDPSPLHF
TRBV6-5	NA	NA	TRBJ1-1	TGTGCCAGCAGCACGGGGGGGGGTTTGAACACTGAAGCTTTCTTT	CASSTGGGLNTEAFF
TRBV6-5	NA	TRBD1	TRBJ1-1	TGTGCCAGCAGTTACTCGACAGGGGGGCGGAACACTGAAGCTTTCTTT	CASSYSTGGRNTEAFF
TRBV5-5	NA	NA	TRBJ1-5	TGTGCCAGCAGCTTCGGGCTGGGAGATCAGCCCCAGCATTTT	CASSFGLGDQPQHF
TRBV7-8	NA	NA	TRBJ2-5	TGTGCCAGCAGTTCCGGGACACCCAATCAAGAGACCCAGTACTTC	CASSSGTPNQETQYF
TRBV6-5	NA	NA	TRBJ1-6	TGTGCCAGCAGCCCAGGGTTATCGAATTCACCCCTCCACTTT	CASSPGLSNSPLHF
TRBV2	NA	NA	TRBJ2-5	TGTGCCAGCAGGAGTAGTTTCGAGACCCAGTACTTC	CASRSSFETQYF